The clone carrying this T cell receptor (beta chain) has more than one count but fewer than ten. The J segment lost 6 bases and the V segment lost 0 bases, leaving 4 bases of the junction unmatched. CDR3 length: 15 residues. Germline V CDR1 and CDR2: SGHRS, YFSETQ. These data belong to a study of T-cell memory formation after mild COVID-19. TCRdb re-analysed the 5' RACE reads in MiXCR, keeping a single row per CDR3 protein. The table has around 140,000 distinct CDR3 sequences, about 19% seen once; the top ten hold approximately 2%. The sequence was obtained from an adult woman who had mild COVID-19 (a few samples of this study predate the infection). Cell type and time point are not known. The specimen sequenced was PBMCs or a T cell subset sorted from them (not recorded which). The chain links TRBV5-1 to TRBJ2-1; 9 bases align to TRBD2. The CDR3 protein is CASSLAALAGNEQFF. The CDR3, as DNA: TGCGCCAGCAGCTTGGCCGCACTAGCGGGCAATGAGCAGTTCTTC.